This T cell receptor beta chain was found in a study of chemoradiotherapy in HPV16-positive cancers. Study-wide background: Functional T-cell assays on a couple of HPV16-positive patients' cells defined candidate HPV-specific clones and common TCR motifs.

The table came from immunoSEQ multiplex PCR; TCRdb's copy has only in-frame clones and leaves some out. Here the sample spans about 68,000 clones, roughly 86% being singletons. The V end was cut by 6 bases, the J end by 1 base, with 13 bases between. Germline CDR1 and CDR2: MDHEN and SYDVKM. The CDR3 has 15 amino acids. Repertoires were sampled repeatedly during chemoradiotherapy. A remark on this clone: The antigen is not known.

Study-wide points: During treatment, candidate HPV-specific clones and E7-related motifs expanded in tumor.

The sample in question was blood, obtained from a patient who underwent chemoradiotherapy. The chain recombines TRBV28 with TRBJ1-5; D gene uncertain. This receptor was obtained from a human donor with HPV-associated anogenital cancer. The CDR3: CASRGWGMSNQPQHF. Here the CDR3 DNA reads TGTGCCAGCAGGGGGTGGGGAATGAGCAATCAGCCCCAGCATTTT. Complete variable domain (other parts from reference TRBV28 and TRBJ1-5): DVKVTQSSRYLVKRTGEKVFLECVQDMDHENMFWYRQDPGLGLRLIYFSYDVKMKEKGDIPEGYSVSREKKERFSLILESASTNQTSMYLCASRGWGMSNQPQHFGDGTRLSIL.